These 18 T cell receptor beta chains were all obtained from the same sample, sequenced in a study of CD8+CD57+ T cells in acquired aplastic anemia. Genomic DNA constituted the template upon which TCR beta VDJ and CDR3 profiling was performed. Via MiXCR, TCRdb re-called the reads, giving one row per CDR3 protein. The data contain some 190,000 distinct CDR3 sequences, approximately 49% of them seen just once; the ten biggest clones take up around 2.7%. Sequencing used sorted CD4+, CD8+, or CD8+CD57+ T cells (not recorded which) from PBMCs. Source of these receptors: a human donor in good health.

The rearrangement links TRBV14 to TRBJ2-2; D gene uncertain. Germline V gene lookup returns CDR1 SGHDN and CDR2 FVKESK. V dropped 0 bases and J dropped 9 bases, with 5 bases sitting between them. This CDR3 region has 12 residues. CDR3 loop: CASSQDYRELFF. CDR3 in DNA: TGTGCCAGCAGCCAAGATTACAGGGAGCTGTTTTTT.

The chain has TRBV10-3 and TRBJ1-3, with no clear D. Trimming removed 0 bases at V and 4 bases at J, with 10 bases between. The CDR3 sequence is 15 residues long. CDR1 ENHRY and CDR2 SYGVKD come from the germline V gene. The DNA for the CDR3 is TGTGCCATCAGTGAGTCAGACCGGGAAGGAAACACCATATATTTT. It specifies CAISESDREGNTIYF.

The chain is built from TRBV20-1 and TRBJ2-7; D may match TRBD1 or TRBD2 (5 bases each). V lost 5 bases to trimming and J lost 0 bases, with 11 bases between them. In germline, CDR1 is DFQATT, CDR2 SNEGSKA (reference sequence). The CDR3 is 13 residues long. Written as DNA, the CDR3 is TGCAGTGCTGCTTCTGGGGGCTCCTACGAGCAGTACTTC. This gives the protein CSAASGGSYEQYF.

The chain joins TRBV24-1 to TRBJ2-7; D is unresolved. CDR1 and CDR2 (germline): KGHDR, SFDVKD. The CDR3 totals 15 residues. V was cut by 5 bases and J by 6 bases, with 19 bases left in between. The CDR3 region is CATSARKGPFGEQYF. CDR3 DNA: TGTGCCACCAGTGCTAGAAAAGGGCCCTTCGGCGAGCAGTACTTC.

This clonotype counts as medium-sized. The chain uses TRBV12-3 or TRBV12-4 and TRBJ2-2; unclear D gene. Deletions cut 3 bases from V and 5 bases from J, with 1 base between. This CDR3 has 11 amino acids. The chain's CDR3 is CASSFTGELFF. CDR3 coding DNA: TGTGCCAGCAGTTTTACCGGGGAGCTGTTTTTT.

CDR3 amino acids: CSARVPAGGLGQYF. The CDR3 DNA sequence: TGCAGTGCTAGAGTCCCAGCGGGGGGTCTAGGGCAGTACTTC. This chain uses TRBV20-1 with TRBJ2-7; 9 nucleotides line up with TRBD2. The V gene's germline CDR1 is DFQATT and CDR2 SNEGSKA (reference sequence). V was clipped by 1 base and J by 9 bases; unmatched bases: 10. CDR3 size: 14 residues.

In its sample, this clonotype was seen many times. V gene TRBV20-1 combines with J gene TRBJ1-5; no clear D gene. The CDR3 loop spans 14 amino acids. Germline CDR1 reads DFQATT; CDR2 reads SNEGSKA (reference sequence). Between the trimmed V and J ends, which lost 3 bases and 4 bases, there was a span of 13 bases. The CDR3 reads CSASVSPTNQPQHF. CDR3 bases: TGCAGTGCTAGCGTCAGCCCGACGAATCAGCCCCAGCATTTT.

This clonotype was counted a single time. The CDR3 sequence is CASSSGLAGVYEQYF. The CDR3 region has the DNA TGTGCCAGCAGCTCGGGACTAGCGGGAGTCTACGAGCAGTACTTC. The rearrangement links TRBV7-9 to TRBJ2-7; 14 bases map to TRBD2. The germline CDR1 and CDR2 sequences are SEHNR and FQNEAQ (reference sequence). J lost 3 bases, V lost 4 bases, and 2 bases had no gene match. The CDR3 has 15 amino acids. Variable domain in full (rest from reference TRBV7-9 and TRBJ2-7): DTGVSQNPRHKITKRGQNVTFRCDPISEHNRLYWYRQTLGQGPEFLTYFQNEAQLEKSRLLSDRFSAERPKGSFSTLEIQRTEQGDSAMYLCASSSGLAGVYEQYFGPGTRLTVT.

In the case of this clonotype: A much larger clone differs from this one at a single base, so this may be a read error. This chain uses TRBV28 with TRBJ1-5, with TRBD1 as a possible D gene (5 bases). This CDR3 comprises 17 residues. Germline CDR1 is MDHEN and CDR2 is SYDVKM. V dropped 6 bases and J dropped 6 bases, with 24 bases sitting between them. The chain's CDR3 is CASRDWDAPAGGQPQHF. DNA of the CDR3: TGTGCCAGCAGGGACTGGGACGCCCCCGCAGGAGGTCAGCCCCAGCATTTT.

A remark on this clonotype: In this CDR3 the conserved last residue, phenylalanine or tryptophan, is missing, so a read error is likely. The CDR3 loop is CASSEVTGTSSGANVLTR. The CDR3 bases are TGCGCCAGCAGTGAGGTTACAGGCACAAGCTCTGGGGCCAACGTCCTGACTAGA. The V and J genes are TRBV10-2 and TRBJ2-6; a weak D match, TRBD1 (5 bases). V was cut by 2 bases and J by 0 bases, with 14 bases left in between. The length of the CDR3 is 18 residues. From germline, CDR1 is WSHSY and CDR2 SAAADI.

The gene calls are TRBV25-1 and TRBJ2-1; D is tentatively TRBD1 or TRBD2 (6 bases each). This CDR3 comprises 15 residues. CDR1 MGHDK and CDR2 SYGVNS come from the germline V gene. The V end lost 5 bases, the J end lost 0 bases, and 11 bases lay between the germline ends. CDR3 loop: CASSRGPSSYNEQFF. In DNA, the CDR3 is TGTGCCAGCAGTCGGGGGCCGAGCTCCTACAATGAGCAGTTCTTC.

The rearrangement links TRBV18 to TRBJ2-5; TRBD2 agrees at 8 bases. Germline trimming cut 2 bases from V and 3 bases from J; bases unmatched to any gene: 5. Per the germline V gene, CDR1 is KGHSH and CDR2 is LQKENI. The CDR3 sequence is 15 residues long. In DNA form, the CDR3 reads TGTGCCAGCTCACCAAGAGTACTAGCGGAAGAGACCCAGTACTTC. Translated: CASSPRVLAEETQYF.

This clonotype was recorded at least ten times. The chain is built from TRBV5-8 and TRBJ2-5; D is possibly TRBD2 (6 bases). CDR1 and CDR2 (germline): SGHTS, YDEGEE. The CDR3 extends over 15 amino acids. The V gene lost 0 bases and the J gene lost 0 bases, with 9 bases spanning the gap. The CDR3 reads CASSLGSGYQETQYF. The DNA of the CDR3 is TGTGCCAGCAGCTTGGGGAGCGGGTACCAAGAGACCCAGTACTTC.

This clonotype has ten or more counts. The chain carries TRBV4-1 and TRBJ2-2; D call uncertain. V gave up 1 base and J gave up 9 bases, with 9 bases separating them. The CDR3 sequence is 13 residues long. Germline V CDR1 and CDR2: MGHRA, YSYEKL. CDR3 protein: CASSQVGIRELFF. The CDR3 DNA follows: TGCGCCAGCAGCCAAGTTGGCATCCGGGAGCTGTTTTTT.

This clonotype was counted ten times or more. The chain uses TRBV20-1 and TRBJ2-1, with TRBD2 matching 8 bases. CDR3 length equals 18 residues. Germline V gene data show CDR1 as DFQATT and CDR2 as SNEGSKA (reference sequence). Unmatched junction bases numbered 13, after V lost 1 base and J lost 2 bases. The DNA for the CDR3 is TGCAGTGCTAGAGTGGGCGCTAGCGGGTTAGGAACCTACAATGAGCAGTTCTTC. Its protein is CSARVGASGLGTYNEQFF.

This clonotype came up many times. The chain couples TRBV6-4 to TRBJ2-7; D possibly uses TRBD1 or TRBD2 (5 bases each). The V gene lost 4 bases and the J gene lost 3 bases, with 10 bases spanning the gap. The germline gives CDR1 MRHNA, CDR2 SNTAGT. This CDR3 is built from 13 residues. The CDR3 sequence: CASSGDGYYEQYF. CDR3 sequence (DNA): TGTGCCAGCAGTGGGGACGGCTACTACGAGCAGTACTTC.

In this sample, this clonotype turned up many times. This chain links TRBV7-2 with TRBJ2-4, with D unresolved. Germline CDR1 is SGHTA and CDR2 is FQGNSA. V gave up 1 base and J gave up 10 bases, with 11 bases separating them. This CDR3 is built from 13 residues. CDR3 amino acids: CASSLGLQTIQYF. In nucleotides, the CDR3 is TGTGCCAGCAGCTTAGGATTACAGACTATTCAGTACTTC. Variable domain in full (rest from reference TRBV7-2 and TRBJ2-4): GAGVSQSPSNKVTEKGKDVELRCDPISGHTALYWYRQSLGQGLEFLIYFQGNSAPDKSGLPSDRFSAERTGGSVSTLTIQRTQQEDSAVYLCASSLGLQTIQYFGAGTRLSVL.

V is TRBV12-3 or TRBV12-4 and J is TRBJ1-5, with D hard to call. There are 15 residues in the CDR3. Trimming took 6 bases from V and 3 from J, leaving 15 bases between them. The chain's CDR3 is CASSQTEPPNQPQHF. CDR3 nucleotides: TGTGCCAGCAGCCAGACCGAGCCCCCCAATCAGCCCCAGCATTTT.